The entry that follows covers one T cell receptor (beta chain) sequence. Its antigen is unidentified. Combining a sample-barcoded 5' primer with a J-beta primer mix, a second PCR ran for roughly 6 to 11 cycles. MiXCR, applied by TCRdb to the 5' RACE reads, yields one record per CDR3 protein. Of hundreds of thousands of distinct CDR3 sequences detected, 49% appear once; the ten largest clones hold 25% to 35%. The data belong to a study of blood T cells in healthy people across ages. Study results and caveats: Possibly, changes in expanded clonotypes were confounded because donor CMV status was unknown.

In germline, CDR1 is SGHVS, CDR2 FNYEAQ. V lost 5 bases to trimming and J lost 2 bases, with 9 bases between them. This CDR3 contains 13 residues. Sequences were obtained from blood. The chain combines TRBV7-6 with TRBJ2-5; D remains unclear. The sequence was collected from a woman aged 55 to 70 in good health. The CDR3 DNA follows: TGTGCCAGCAGCGACGGGTTACAAGAGACCCAGTACTTC. Translation gives CASSDGLQETQYF.